The next 23 T cell receptor beta chains were all read from a single sample in a study of cytomegalovirus exposure and HLA in healthy donors. Using immunoSEQ multiplex PCR, the repertoire was profiled, and TCRdb retains in-frame clones only, with some absent. The repertoire includes approximately 190,000 clones, 84% of them detected once, and around an eighth sits in the top ten. The sequencing sample was made of PBMCs. These receptors were collected from a woman in her thirties in good health and CMV-seropositive.

The chain is built from TRBV27 and TRBJ2-7; 10 nucleotides agree with TRBD2. V gave up 0 bases and J gave up 2 bases; unmatched junction bases: 4. CDR1 is MNHEY and CDR2 is SMNVEV in the germline V gene (reference sequence). The CDR3 length is 16 residues. The CDR3 spells CASSLSGSGRPYEQYF. CDR3 nucleotides: TGTGCCAGCAGTTTATCGGGTAGCGGGAGGCCCTACGAGCAGTACTTC.

There are a few counts of this clone. The chain has TRBV6-1 and TRBJ1-5, with D possibly TRBD1 on 6 matching bases. V lost 5 bases to trimming and J lost 6 bases, with 11 bases between them. The germline CDR1 and CDR2 sequences are MNHNS and SASEGT. This CDR3 has 13 amino acids. CDR3 in amino acids: CASSFDRTQPQHF. The CDR3, as DNA: TGTGCCAGCAGTTTCGACAGGACTCAGCCCCAGCATTTT.

The V gene is TRBV28, the J gene TRBJ1-2; TRBD1 matches 9 bases. The CDR3 sequence is 17 residues long. V lost 3 bases to trimming and J lost 5 bases; unmatched junction nucleotides: 13. CDR1 and CDR2 (germline): MDHEN, SYDVKM. The CDR3 loop reads CASSFGTGTGLEYGYTF. CDR3 coding DNA: TGTGCCAGCAGTTTCGGGACCGGGACAGGGTTAGAATATGGCTACACCTTC.

The chain uses TRBV18 and TRBJ1-2, with D possibly matching TRBD1 (5 bases). CDR1 is KGHSH and CDR2 is LQKENI in the germline V gene. V dropped 0 bases and J dropped 3 bases, with 11 bases sitting between them. The CDR3 runs 15 residues. CDR3 bases: TGTGCCAGCTCACCACCTACAGGTGGTGACTATGGCTACACCTTC. Protein product: CASSPPTGGDYGYTF. Combining the CDR3 with reference TRBV18 and TRBJ1-2 gives the whole variable domain NAGVMQNPRHLVRRRGQEARLRCSPMKGHSHVYWYRQLPEEGLKFMVYLQKENIIDESGMPKERFSAEFPKEGPSILRIQQVVRGDSAAYFCASSPPTGGDYGYTFGSGTRLTVV.

The chain employs TRBV2 and TRBJ2-1; 9 bases line up with TRBD2. The CDR3 runs 15 residues. Germline CDR1 SNHLY, CDR2 FYNNEI. Unmatched junction bases numbered 13, after V lost 7 bases and J lost 9 bases. The CDR3 nucleotides are TGTGCCAGCACCCGGACAGCTAGCGGGATGGGTGAGCAGTTCTTC. Its translation: CASTRTASGMGEQFF. Filled out from reference TRBV2 and TRBJ2-1, the complete variable domain reads EPEVTQTPSHQVTQMGQEVILRCVPISNHLYFYWYRQILGQKVEFLVSFYNNEISEKSEIFDDQFSVERPDGSNFTLKIRSTKLEDSAMYFCASTRTASGMGEQFFGPGTRLTVL.

The rearrangement joins TRBV7-2 to TRBJ2-2, with D maybe TRBD2 (7 bases). V lost 7 bases and J lost 9, with 15 bases in between. This CDR3 has 13 residues. Germline CDR1 and CDR2: SGHTA and FQGNSA. CDR3 sequence reads: CASTSRGARELFF. In DNA, the CDR3 is TGTGCCAGCACTTCACGGGGGGCGAGGGAGCTGTTTTTT.

The CDR3 sequence is CASSYGLAGRQFF. The CDR3 DNA reads as TGTGCCAGCAGTTACGGACTAGCGGGACGGCAGTTCTTC. The chain combines TRBV27 with TRBJ2-1; 12 nucleotides match TRBD2. Trimming cost V 4 bases and J 12 bases; bases outside gene matches: 4. In germline, CDR1 is MNHEY, CDR2 SMNVEV (reference sequence). There are 13 residues in the CDR3.

This rearrangement joins TRBV4-2 to TRBJ1-5, with a tentative D call TRBD1 (5 bases). The CDR3 has 16 residues. In germline, CDR1 is LGHNA, CDR2 YNFKEQ. V lost 0 bases and J 5 bases, leaving 14 bases between the germline ends. CDR3 sequence reads: CASSQDFRRGDQPQHF. CDR3 in DNA: TGTGCCAGCAGCCAAGACTTCAGGAGGGGAGATCAGCCCCAGCATTTT.

A few counts support this clone. The chain links TRBV9 to TRBJ2-7; D might be TRBD2 (6 bases). Deletions cut 7 bases from V and 3 bases from J, with 11 bases between. CDR1 and CDR2 (germline): SGDLS, YYNGEE. The CDR3 loop spans 12 amino acids. The CDR3 is CASGGSGYEQYF. Written as DNA, the CDR3 is TGTGCCAGCGGGGGGTCGGGCTACGAGCAGTACTTC.

V usage is TRBV29-1 and J usage is TRBJ2-3; TRBD2 is a possible D gene (5 bases). The CDR3 spans 13 residues. CDR1 SQVTM and CDR2 ANQGSEA come from the germline V gene. Between the trimmed V and J ends, which lost 7 bases and 5 bases, there was a span of 16 bases. The CDR3 is CSGLLVVGDTQYF. CDR3 nucleotides: TGCAGCGGACTACTAGTTGTTGGAGATACGCAGTATTTT.

V gene TRBV19 combines with J gene TRBJ1-4, with no clear D. Germline V gives CDR1 LNHDA, CDR2 SQIVND (reference sequence). The CDR3 loop spans 15 amino acids. V was trimmed by 5 bases and J by 0 bases, leaving 10 bases between them. As DNA, the CDR3 is TGTGCCAGTAGTCCCGGGGTTGCAACTAATGAAAAACTGTTTTTT. Protein sequence: CASSPGVATNEKLFF. Supplemented by reference TRBV19 and TRBJ1-4, the full variable domain reads DGGITQSPKYLFRKEGQNVTLSCEQNLNHDAMYWYRQDPGQGLRLIYYSQIVNDFQKGDIAEGYSVSREKKESFPLTVTSAQKNPTAFYLCASSPGVATNEKLFFGSGTQLSVL.

The J gene is TRBJ2-7, the V gene TRBV11-2; the D is unclear. Germline CDR1 reads SGHAT; CDR2 reads FQNNGV. Trimming stripped 5 bases from V and 10 bases from J, with 12 bases between. This CDR3 contains 11 residues. CDR3 protein: CASSLGPSQYF. CDR3 sequence (DNA): TGTGCCAGCAGCCTGGGCCCCTCTCAGTACTTC.

The J gene is TRBJ2-7, the V gene TRBV5-6, with 7 bases lining up with TRBD1. CDR3 length: 15 amino acids. Germline V lookup: CDR1 SGHDT, CDR2 YYEEEE. V shed 5 bases and J 0 bases; nucleotides not matched to a gene: 8. The CDR3 reads CASSSGQVISYEQYF. CDR3 coding DNA: TGTGCCAGCAGTTCCGGACAGGTCATCTCCTACGAGCAGTACTTC.

This chain links TRBV19 with TRBJ1-1, with D hard to call. CDR3 length equals 11 residues. Deletions cut 7 bases from V and 4 bases from J, with 7 bases between. Germline assignment: CDR1 LNHDA and CDR2 SQIVND (reference sequence). The CDR3 DNA reads as TGTGCCAGTAACCTCGGCACTGAAGCTTTCTTT. Translated, it gives CASNLGTEAFF.

The chain combines TRBV7-2 with TRBJ2-3, with D maybe TRBD2 (6 bases). The V and J ends lost 5 bases and 4 bases respectively, with 10 bases between them. Germline-derived CDR1 and CDR2 are SGHTA and FQGNSA. The CDR3 sequence is 13 residues long. The DNA of the CDR3 is TGTGCCAGCAGCGATTGGGACTCAGATACGCAGTATTTT. Its protein product is CASSDWDSDTQYF.

The V gene is TRBV7-3, the J gene TRBJ2-1; 16 bases map to TRBD2. CDR3 size: 15 residues. Unmatched junction bases numbered 2, after V lost 5 bases and J lost 7 bases. The germline V gene has CDR1 SGHTA and CDR2 FQGTGA. The CDR3 sequence is CASSPGLAGGNEQFF. The CDR3 nucleotides read TGTGCCAGCAGCCCGGGACTAGCGGGAGGGAATGAGCAGTTCTTC. The entire variable domain, with the rest obtained from reference TRBV7-3 and TRBJ2-1, is as follows: GAGVSQTPSNKVTEKGKYVELRCDPISGHTALYWYRQSLGQGPEFLIYFQGTGAADDSGLPNDRFFAVRPEGSVSTLKIQRTERGDSAVYLCASSPGLAGGNEQFFGPGTRLTVL.

The V gene is TRBV19, the J gene TRBJ2-4, with TRBD1 as a possible D gene (6 bases). Germline CDR1 and CDR2: LNHDA and SQIVND (reference sequence). V was clipped by 3 bases and J by 4 bases, with 13 bases between them. The CDR3 has 15 amino acids. The CDR3 region is CASSIRTETKNIQYF. The CDR3, as DNA: TGTGCCAGTAGTATTAGGACAGAAACGAAAAACATTCAGTACTTC.

V gene TRBV6-1 combines with J gene TRBJ2-7; a weak D match, TRBD2 (5 bases). V was shortened by 6 bases and J by 5 bases, with 17 bases between the two germline ends. The germline V gene has CDR1 MNHNS and CDR2 SASEGT. There are 14 residues in the CDR3. CDR3 DNA: TGTGCCAGCAGGAGACTGATCCGGGGTAACGAGCAGTACTTC. It codes for CASRRLIRGNEQYF.

This sequence joins TRBV27 and TRBJ2-2; D gene unclear. Trimming pared 2 bases from V and 5 bases from J, leaving 6 bases between. There are 13 residues in the CDR3. From germline, CDR1 is MNHEY and CDR2 SMNVEV (reference sequence). The CDR3, as DNA: TGTGCCAGCAGTTTACAGGATACCGGGGAGCTGTTTTTT. Translation gives CASSLQDTGELFF.

CDR3: CASSVTDRAYGYTF. CDR3 sequence (DNA): TGTGCCAGCAGTGTCACCGACAGGGCCTATGGCTACACCTTC. This sequence joins TRBV6-4 and TRBJ1-2, with 7 bases identical to TRBD1. CDR3 size: 14 residues. J gave up 4 bases and V 4 bases, and 6 bases lay outside the gene matches. CDR1 and CDR2 (germline): MRHNA, SNTAGT.

This chain joins TRBV2 and TRBJ2-1; 14 bases match TRBD2. After removal of 2 bases from V and 9 bases from J, the junction contained 3 bases not matched to a gene. There are 15 residues in the CDR3. Germline V gives CDR1 SNHLY, CDR2 FYNNEI. CDR3 DNA sequence: TGTGCCAGCAGTGAAATGACTAGCGGGAGGGGTGAGCAGTTCTTC. Protein sequence: CASSEMTSGRGEQFF.

In its sample, this clone was seen a few times. V usage is TRBV4-1 and J usage is TRBJ1-1; possible D gene TRBD1, 6 bases. V dropped 3 bases and J dropped 5 bases, with 16 bases sitting between them. This CDR3 region has 15 residues. Per the germline V gene, CDR1 is MGHRA and CDR2 is YSYEKL. The CDR3: CASSHRPGQLTEAFF. In DNA form, the CDR3 reads TGCGCCAGCAGCCACCGCCCCGGACAGTTGACTGAAGCTTTCTTT.

In its sample, this clone was seen a few times. The chain couples TRBV19 to TRBJ2-7; 8 bases fit TRBD2. CDR1 is LNHDA and CDR2 is SQIVND in the germline V gene (reference sequence). The junction had 7 bases not matched to a gene; V was cut back by 7 bases and J by 2 bases. The CDR3 length is 14 residues. CDR3 coding DNA: TGTGCCAGTAAGAGTAGCGGGGTTCCCTACGAGCAGTACTTC. Encoded protein: CASKSSGVPYEQYF. Using reference TRBV19 and TRBJ2-7 for the parts outside the CDR3, the full variable domain is DGGITQSPKYLFRKEGQNVTLSCEQNLNHDAMYWYRQDPGQGLRLIYYSQIVNDFQKGDIAEGYSVSREKKESFPLTVTSAQKNPTAFYLCASKSSGVPYEQYFGPGTRLTVT.